A single sample gave rise to the 8 T cell receptor beta chains below, sequenced in a study of T-cell memory formation after mild COVID-19. TCRdb analysed the 5' RACE reads with MiXCR anew, one entry per CDR3 protein. The profile shows a few hundred thousand distinct CDR3 sequences, 20% to 25% of them singletons. Sequencing was done on a sample of PBMCs or a T cell subset sorted from them (not recorded which). These receptors originate from an adult woman who had mild COVID-19 (a few samples of this study predate the infection). Cell type and time point are not known.

In its sample, this clonotype was seen a few times. The chain carries TRBV19 and TRBJ2-1; 9 positions agree with TRBD1. Losses at the gene ends were 6 bases for V and 3 bases for J; bases not matched to a gene: 9. The CDR3 is 16 residues long. Per germline, CDR1 LNHDA and CDR2 SQIVND (reference sequence). The CDR3 DNA follows: TGTGCCAGTAGCCCTGCGGACAGGGGTTTCTACAATGAGCAGTTCTTC. It is translated as CASSPADRGFYNEQFF.

This clonotype has only a few counts. The rearrangement joins TRBV30 to TRBJ1-1; D remains unclear. V was clipped by 5 bases and J by 8 bases, with 9 bases between them. The CDR3 runs to 10 residues. From germline, CDR1 is GTSNPN and CDR2 SVGIG (reference sequence). The CDR3 DNA follows: TGTGCCTGGGGTAGTTCCGAAGCTTTCTTT. This codes for CAWGSSEAFF.

This clonotype was observed a handful of times. The chain carries TRBV11-3 and TRBJ1-1, with TRBD1 as a possible D gene (5 bases). Germline V gene lookup returns CDR1 SGHNT and CDR2 YENEEA. CDR3 length: 20 residues. The V end lost 5 bases, the J end lost 0 bases, and 28 bases lay between the germline ends. The CDR3 DNA reads TGTGCCAGCAGCCCGCAAGGCCGGCAACCGGACATTCCTATGAACACTGAAGCTTTCTTT. This encodes CASSPQGRQPDIPMNTEAFF.

This clonotype was counted a few times. CDR3 DNA sequence: TGTGCCAGCAGTAGACAGGCGGTGGAAGCTTTCTTT. Its protein product is CASSRQAVEAFF. The rearrangement links TRBV5-6 to TRBJ1-1, with D possibly matching TRBD1 (6 bases). Germline V gene sequence: CDR1 SGHDT, CDR2 YYEEEE. The V end was cut by 5 bases, the J end by 8 bases, with 13 bases between. CDR3 size: 12 residues.

The rearrangement joins TRBV5-1 to TRBJ2-7, with 9 positions matching TRBD2. Per germline, CDR1 SGHRS and CDR2 YFSETQ. The V and J ends lost 5 bases and 5 bases, in that order; junction bases with no gene match: 8. There are 14 residues in the CDR3. The CDR3 DNA follows: TGCGCCAGCAGAAGGCGGGAGGGGAACAACGAGCAGTACTTC. This codes for CASRRREGNNEQYF.

This chain connects TRBV3-1 to TRBJ1-2; unclear D gene. Per the germline V gene, CDR1 is LGHDT and CDR2 is YNNKEL (reference sequence). V lost 2 bases and J lost 3, with 4 bases in between. The CDR3 consists of 12 residues. CDR3 protein: CASSQSYYGYTF. CDR3 coding DNA: TGTGCCAGCAGCCAATCCTACTATGGCTACACCTTC.

This clonotype was observed at least ten times. This chain connects TRBV7-3 to TRBJ2-3; D may be TRBD1 (6 bases). Germline values: CDR1 SGHTA, CDR2 FQGTGA. The CDR3 runs 14 residues. V dropped 6 bases and J dropped 6 bases, with 16 bases sitting between them. CDR3 protein: CASRKTGLRDTQYF. As DNA, the CDR3 is TGTGCCAGCAGAAAAACAGGGCTCAGGGATACGCAGTATTTT. The complete variable domain, with remaining parts taken from reference TRBV7-3 and TRBJ2-3, reads GAGVSQTPSNKVTEKGKYVELRCDPISGHTALYWYRQSLGQGPEFLIYFQGTGAADDSGLPNDRFFAVRPEGSVSTLKIQRTERGDSAVYLCASRKTGLRDTQYFGPGTRLTVL.

This clonotype was picked up a small number of times. CDR3 loop: CASSSHSSGNTGELFF. The CDR3, as DNA: TGTGCCAGCAGCTCCCATTCGTCGGGAAACACCGGGGAGCTGTTTTTT. This chain connects TRBV7-2 to TRBJ2-2; the D gene is possibly TRBD2 (5 bases). V lost 4 bases, J lost 2 bases, and 14 bases lay in between. The CDR3 consists of 16 residues. From germline, CDR1 is SGHTA and CDR2 FQGNSA.